This record concerns one TCR beta chain sequence. Its target antigen remains unknown. No much larger clonotype is one base removed from it; base qualities were not supplied. The cohort was made up of hundreds of healthy bone marrow donors. Cohort members were all nominally healthy when sampled, although unrecorded immune exposures were likely present. The donor was CMV seropositive and belonged to the group of about 290 seropositive cohort members. Each donor provided a peripheral blood sample, and peripheral blood mononuclear cells were used for TCR beta sequencing. The Qiagen DNeasy Blood Extraction Kit was used to extract genomic DNA from the blood cell samples. These data come from a study of cytomegalovirus exposure and HLA in healthy donors (dated by TCRdb to about 2017). For the study in its entirety: According to an earlier analysis of 587 of the donors, about 170 million T cells yielded 95 million to 140 million unique TCR beta sequences and less than 300 Gb of sequence data. Roughly 300 gigabases of sequencing data and around 90 million unique TCR sequences made up an early release that covered 500 to 700 HLA-typed donors. Among the approximately 400 genotyped donors, around 81% belonged to the genetic ancestry cluster associated with self-reported Caucasian donors. The study was designed to test whether signatures of past pathogen exposure could be identified by cataloging public T cell receptors. The study profiled the T cell repertoires of hundreds of subjects by immunosequencing and related them to cytomegalovirus serostatus. Besides the first cohort of under 700 subjects, a separate validation cohort made up of over 100 different subjects was used. To predict cytomegalovirus infection status, the study brought together high-throughput TCR immunosequencing, statistical association of individual TCRs with disease status, and machine learning. A later analysis re-analyzed previously published TCR beta repertoires from about 600 donors and added high-resolution HLA genotyping to study TCR occurrence patterns. The later analysis used no new phenotypic data to find candidate immune exposures, relying instead on TCR beta sequences and their occurrence across donors. In an earlier analysis of roughly 580 of the donors, high-throughput TCR beta sequencing was used to judge whether each TCR beta V gene segment behaved as functional or pseudogenic. Donor age, sex, ethnicity and CMV serostatus were collected together with the repertoire data. A later genetic analysis used genome-wide SNP genotypes for 398 of the 666 donors, treating that subset as a discovery cohort. Every repertoire in the discovery cohort had been generated on one and the same sequencing platform. Class I and class II HLA loci were covered by the typing at four-digit resolution. The number of typed donors differed by locus: about 620-630 for A, B, C, DRB1 and DQB1; approximately 530 for DQA1; 606 for DPA1; and around 450 for DPB1. Roughly 5 DR-DQ haplotypes were treated as single units for association and clustering because of strong linkage in the cohort. Among roughly 400 genotyped donors of the cohort, an average of about 240,000 unique TCR beta nucleotide sequences were sequenced per donor, 15% to 20% of them non-productive. Summary of the overall study and its limitations: Immune exposure information for the cohort was limited to CMV serostatus. Correlated functional status among segregating V segments might be attributable to linkage disequilibrium, but an unknown experimental factor could not be ruled out. When HLA alleles, especially DR and DQ, strongly co-occurred, attributing TCR associations to individual alleles was difficult. The cohort was sequenced for TCR beta chains only, and without alpha or paired-chain data the features that could be detected were limited. A few of the identified cytomegalovirus-associated TCR beta chains were confirmed in vitro to be specific for cytomegalovirus antigens. Most CMV-associated TCR beta chains appeared to be HLA-restricted in a later analysis, and the HLA associations seemed to be driven largely by CMV exposure. A total of about 180 TCR beta chains were listed by the study as associated with cytomegalovirus. The 87-base-pair reads could not distinguish some IMGT-functional V segments, including TRBV6-2 and TRBV6-3, so those segments were excluded. A cluster of highly shared sequence variants was judged likely to represent a technical artifact of the sequencing pipeline. In both the original and validation cohorts, the classifier was reported to diagnose cytomegalovirus status with high specificity and sensitivity. An association between a missense DCLRE1C variant and V-gene and J-gene trimming of TCR beta chains was found in a later genetic analysis and replicated in an independent cohort. In a later analysis, TCR association rates were found to vary across HLA loci, with the most associated TCRs seen for DRB1 alleles and the fewest for HLA-C alleles. The authors suggested that the approach could potentially be extended to other disease states and immunological phenotypes. Some 16 rarely observed V segments, including chromosome 9 orphons, were excluded from the earlier analysis of approximately 500 of the donors because counts were too low. Presence/absence analyses assumed roughly uniform sequencing depth across donors, an assumption that may not hold. In a later analysis, several top co-occurrence clusters were reported to appear linked to parvovirus B19, influenza, CMV and Epstein-Barr virus. In a later analysis, 16,951 TCR beta sequences were associated with specific HLA alleles at a false discovery rate of 0.05. A further reported finding was that TCR beta sequences accurately predicted the HLA-A and HLA-B alleles for most subjects in the first cohort. Across donors, most TCR sequences were observed very rarely, whereas some public TCRs were present in many individuals. An earlier analysis of approximately 600 of the donors showed that most TCR beta V segments appeared in productive rearrangements either about 90% or about 30% of the time, which broadly matched IMGT annotations. Compared with the 666-donor mean, donors in an Asian-associated ancestry cluster had fewer N-insertions in productive TCRs, according to a later genetic analysis. In a later analysis, HLA-associated TCR beta chains were found to be more clonally expanded and to have lower generation probabilities than equally common non-associated chains. Because some donors lacked HLA typing at each locus, the association tests relied only on the typed subset.

The V and J ends are trimmed by 3 bases and 9 bases, leaving 7 bases between them. CDR1 and CDR2 were assigned from the germline V gene as SGHDN and FVKESK. The CDR3 measures 11 amino acids from cysteine to phenylalanine. Solely the CDR3 DNA is kept, with 33 bases framed from the first base. To prepare the library, the immunoSEQ multiplex PCR assay was applied. The multiplex PCR relied on a mix of 60 forward primers for TCR Vbeta segments and 13 reverse primers for TCR Jbeta segments. Amplification of the CDR3 region of rearranged TCR beta genes was performed with a multiplex PCR assay on genomic DNA. Amplified TCR beta libraries were sequenced as 87-base-pair reads on the Illumina HiSeq System. The study's processing was this. In a later analysis, roughly 80 million unique TCR beta chains were counted across the 666 repertoires, and roughly 11 million of these chains were shared by at least two donors. Raw reads were error-corrected and collapsed into unique sequences by a nearest-neighbor algorithm in which closely related sequences were merged to remove PCR and sequencing errors. Alignment of CDR3 sequences to IMGT reference sequences was used to assign V, D and J gene segments. Each retained sequence needed at least a six-nucleotide match to both a V gene segment and a J gene segment. Rearrangements were called productive when the CDR3 lacked stop codons and stayed in frame with V and J; all others were non-productive. CDR3 was defined by IMGT convention, running from the second conserved V-encoded cysteine to the conserved J-encoded phenylalanine. Sequences without an unambiguous match to a single V gene segment were excluded from the earlier analysis of several hundred of the donors. In an earlier analysis of several hundred of the donors, V segments were called functional above 56.7% productive rearrangements and were called segregating when the between-donor standard deviation exceeded 5%. A statistical classification framework was built to diagnose cytomegalovirus status from the catalog of TCR beta chain sequences. In a later analysis, TCR nucleotide sequences were compared against IMGT/GENE-DB human TR gene sequences so that V and J genes could be assigned. Using the TCRdist pipeline, a later analysis assigned CDR3 sequences along with most-parsimonious VDJ recombination scenarios. In a later analysis, each TCR beta chain was defined by its CDR3 amino acid sequence together with its V-gene family, and reads without a unique V-gene family were excluded. In a later analysis, several hundred highly shared, low-generation-probability nucleotide sequences were removed to address suspected cross-contamination and a sequencing artifact. For each public chain, a later analysis derived a clonal expansion index from normalized ranks of inferred template counts within each repertoire. A later analysis computed generation probabilities with a VDJ recombination model fitted to out-of-frame rearrangements, and checked the results against IGoR. In a later analysis, hypergeometric tests were used to score TCR-TCR, TCR-HLA and TCR-CMV co-occurrence, with a repertoire-size bias correction applied to TCR pairs. In a later analysis, false discovery rates were estimated by permuting HLA or CMV assignments 20 times. In a later analysis, co-occurring TCRs were grouped using DBSCAN, and TCRdist sequence similarity was added for clustering within HLA-allele-positive subsets. Co-occurrence clustering excluded repertoires with fewer than 30,000 or more than 120,000 public chains, plus five with anomalous nucleotide sharing. In TCRdb, the immuneACCESS table is reduced to in-frame sequences with V and J assigned. These tables do not hold every clone; where another copy was compared, an unresolved V gene accounts for under half, and the others remain unexplained. Clone size and the V and J calls come from that table; the DNA yielded D and trimming. Within this sample are over 70,000 clones, with 70% to 80% of them counted one time only. 20% to 30% of the sample is taken by the ten largest.

This clonotype originated in a woman in her forties or fifties in good health and CMV-seropositive. Sequenced input: PBMCs. The chain is encoded by TRBV14 joined to TRBJ2-3; TRBD2 is a possible D gene, resting on 5 matching bases. The CDR3 region has the sequence CASSHEGTQYF. The nucleotide sequence reads as follows: TGTGCCAGCAGCCACGAGGGCACGCAGTATTTT.